This T cell receptor (beta chain) derives from a study of blood T cell repertoires in COVID-19. The CDR3 spans 13 residues. The germline V gene has CDR1 LNHDA and CDR2 SQIVND (reference sequence). Trimming shortened V by 5 bases and J by 5 bases, and 12 bases separated the two germline ends. Sequencing was performed with immunoSEQ multiplex PCR; in TCRdb, only in-frame clones are kept and a portion is missing. Of hundreds of thousands of clones listed, under 90% are singletons. V gene TRBV19 combines with J gene TRBJ2-5, with D perhaps matching TRBD1 (6 bases). The source material was PBMCs or T cells enriched from blood (not recorded which). The TCR was taken from a man between 60 and 75 years old who had recovered from COVID-19. This CDR3 is CASSSRTVETQYF. In DNA form, the CDR3 reads TGTGCCAGTAGTTCCCGGACAGTGGAGACCCAGTACTTC.